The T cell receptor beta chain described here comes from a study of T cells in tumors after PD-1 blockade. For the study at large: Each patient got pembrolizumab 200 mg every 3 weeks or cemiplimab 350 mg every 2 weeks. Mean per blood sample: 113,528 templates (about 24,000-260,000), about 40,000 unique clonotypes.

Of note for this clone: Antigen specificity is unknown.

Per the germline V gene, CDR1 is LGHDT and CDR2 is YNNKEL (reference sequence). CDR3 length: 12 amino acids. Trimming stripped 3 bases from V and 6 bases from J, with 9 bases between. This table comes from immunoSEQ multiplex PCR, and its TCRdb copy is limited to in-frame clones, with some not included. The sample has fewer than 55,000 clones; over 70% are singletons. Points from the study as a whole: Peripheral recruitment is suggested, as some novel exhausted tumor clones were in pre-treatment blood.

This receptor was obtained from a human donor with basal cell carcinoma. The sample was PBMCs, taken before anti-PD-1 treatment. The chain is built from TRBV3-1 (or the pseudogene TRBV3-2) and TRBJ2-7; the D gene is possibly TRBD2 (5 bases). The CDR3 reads CASSHLGGEQYF. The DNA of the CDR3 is TGTGCCAGCAGCCATCTCGGAGGCGAGCAGTACTTC.